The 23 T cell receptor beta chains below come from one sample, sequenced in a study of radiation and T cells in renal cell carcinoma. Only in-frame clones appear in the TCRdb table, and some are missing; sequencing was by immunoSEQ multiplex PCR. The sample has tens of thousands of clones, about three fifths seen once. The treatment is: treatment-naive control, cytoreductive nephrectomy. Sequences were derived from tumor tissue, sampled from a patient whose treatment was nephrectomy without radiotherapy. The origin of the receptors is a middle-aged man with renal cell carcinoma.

CDR3 sequence reads: CASSGAGAGETQYF. The CDR3 nucleotides read TGTGCCAGCAGCGGCGCGGGGGCCGGGGAGACCCAGTACTTC. The chain recombines TRBV6-5 with TRBJ2-5; the D gene is possibly TRBD2 (7 bases). CDR3 length equals 14 residues. Trimming removed 6 bases from V and 5 bases from J, with 16 bases in between. The V gene's germline CDR1 is MNHEY and CDR2 SVGAGI.

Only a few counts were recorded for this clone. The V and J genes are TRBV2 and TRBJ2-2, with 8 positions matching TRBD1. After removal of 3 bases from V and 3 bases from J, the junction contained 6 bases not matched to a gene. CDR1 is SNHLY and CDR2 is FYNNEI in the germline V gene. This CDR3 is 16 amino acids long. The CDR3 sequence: CASSEIDRGYTGELFF. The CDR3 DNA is TGTGCCAGCAGTGAGATAGACAGGGGTTACACCGGGGAGCTGTTTTTT.

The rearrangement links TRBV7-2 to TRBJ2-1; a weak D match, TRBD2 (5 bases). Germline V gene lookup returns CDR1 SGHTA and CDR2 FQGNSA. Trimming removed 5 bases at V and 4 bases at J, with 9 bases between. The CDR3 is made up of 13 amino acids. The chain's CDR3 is CASSPTSYNEQFF. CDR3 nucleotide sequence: TGTGCCAGCAGCCCCACTAGTTACAATGAGCAGTTCTTC.

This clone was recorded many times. The CDR3 region is CASRGTGAGYGYTF. The CDR3 DNA reads TGTGCCAGCAGAGGGACAGGGGCTGGCTATGGCTACACCTTC. The gene calls are TRBV2 and TRBJ1-2, with 10 bases matching TRBD1. The J segment lost 4 bases and the V segment lost 6 bases, leaving 5 bases of the junction unmatched. Germline assignment: CDR1 SNHLY and CDR2 FYNNEI. The CDR3 is made up of 14 amino acids.

This CDR3 reads CAGNSGGATDTQYF. The CDR3 DNA is TGTGCCGGAAATAGCGGGGGGGCCACAGATACGCAGTATTTT. The chain has TRBV6-1 and TRBJ2-3; 11 positions match TRBD2. This CDR3 is built from 14 residues. V lost 11 bases to trimming and J lost 2 bases; unmatched junction nucleotides: 6. Germline V CDR1 and CDR2: MNHNS, SASEGT.

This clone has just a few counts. The CDR3 DNA reads TGTGCCAGCAGTGATTGGGACAGGTCCGTGGCTAACTATGGCTACACCTTC. Protein: CASSDWDRSVANYGYTF. The chain is built from TRBV6-1 and TRBJ1-2, with TRBD1 identical over 8 bases. CDR1 MNHNS and CDR2 SASEGT come from the germline V gene. The CDR3 runs to 17 residues. V was clipped by 3 bases and J by 0 bases; unmatched bases: 9.

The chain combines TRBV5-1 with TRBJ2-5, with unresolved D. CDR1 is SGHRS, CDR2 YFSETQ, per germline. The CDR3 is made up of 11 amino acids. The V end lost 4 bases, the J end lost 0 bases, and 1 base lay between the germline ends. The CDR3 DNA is TGCGCCAGCAGCAACCAAGAGACCCAGTACTTC. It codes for CASSNQETQYF. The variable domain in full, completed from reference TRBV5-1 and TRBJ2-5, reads KAGVTQTPRYLIKTRGQQVTLSCSPISGHRSVSWYQQTPGQGLQFLFEYFSETQRNKGNFPGRFSGRQFSNSRSEMNVSTLELGDSALYLCASSNQETQYFGPGTRLLVL.

The CDR3 DNA follows: TGTGCCAGCAGTGACTCGGGACATACGACCGCAACTAATGAAAAACTGTTTTTT. Protein sequence: CASSDSGHTTATNEKLFF. The chain couples TRBV6-4 to TRBJ1-4; tentative D call: TRBD1 (6 bases). This CDR3 has 18 amino acids. Trimming removed 0 bases at V and 0 bases at J, with 14 bases between. CDR1 MRHNA and CDR2 SNTAGT come from the germline V gene.

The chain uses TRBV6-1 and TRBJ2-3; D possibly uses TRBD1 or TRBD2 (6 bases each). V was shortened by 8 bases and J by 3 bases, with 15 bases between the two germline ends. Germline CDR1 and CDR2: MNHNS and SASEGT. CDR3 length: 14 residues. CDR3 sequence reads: CASDGGGPTDTQYF. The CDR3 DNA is TGTGCCAGCGATGGAGGGGGTCCGACAGATACGCAGTATTTT.

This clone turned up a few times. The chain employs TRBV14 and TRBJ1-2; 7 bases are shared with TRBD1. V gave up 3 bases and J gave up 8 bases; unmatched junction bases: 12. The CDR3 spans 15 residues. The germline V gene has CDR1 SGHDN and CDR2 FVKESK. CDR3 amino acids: CASSQAGTVGVGYTF. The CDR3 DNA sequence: TGTGCCAGCAGCCAGGCCGGGACAGTAGGAGTAGGCTACACCTTC.

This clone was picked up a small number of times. The CDR3 here is CAWTVNRGDVEQYF. DNA of the CDR3: TGTGCCTGGACCGTCAACAGGGGAGACGTCGAGCAGTACTTC. The J gene is TRBJ2-7, the V gene TRBV30; the match to TRBD1 covers 7 bases. The CDR3 extends over 14 amino acids. V lost 4 bases to trimming and J lost 6 bases; unmatched junction nucleotides: 12. The germline V gene has CDR1 GTSNPN and CDR2 SVGIG (reference sequence). Full variable domain (rest looked up from reference TRBV30 and TRBJ2-7): SQTIHQWPATLVQPVGSPLSLECTVEGTSNPNLYWYRQAAGRGLQLLFYSVGIGQISSEVPQNLSASRPQDRQFILSSKKLLLSDSGFYLCAWTVNRGDVEQYFGPGTRLTVT.

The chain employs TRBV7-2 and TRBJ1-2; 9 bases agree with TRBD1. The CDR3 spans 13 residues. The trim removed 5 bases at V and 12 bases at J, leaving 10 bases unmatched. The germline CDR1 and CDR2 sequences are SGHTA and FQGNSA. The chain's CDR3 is CASSPGQGRADTF. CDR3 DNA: TGTGCCAGCAGCCCGGGACAGGGTCGGGCTGACACCTTC.

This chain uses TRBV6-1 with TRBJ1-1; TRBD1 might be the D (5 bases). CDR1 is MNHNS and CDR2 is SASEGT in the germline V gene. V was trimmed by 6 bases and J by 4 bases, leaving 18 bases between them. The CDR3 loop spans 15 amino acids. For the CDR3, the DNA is TGTGCCAGCAGAGCGATGGGACGGACTTCCACTGAAGCTTTCTTT. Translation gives CASRAMGRTSTEAFF.

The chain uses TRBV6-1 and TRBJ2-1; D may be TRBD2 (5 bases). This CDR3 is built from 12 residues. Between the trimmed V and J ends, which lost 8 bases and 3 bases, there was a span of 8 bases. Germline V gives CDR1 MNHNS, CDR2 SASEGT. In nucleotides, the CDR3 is TGTGCCAGCGGCGGGCTCTACAATGAGCAGTTCTTC. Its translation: CASGGLYNEQFF.

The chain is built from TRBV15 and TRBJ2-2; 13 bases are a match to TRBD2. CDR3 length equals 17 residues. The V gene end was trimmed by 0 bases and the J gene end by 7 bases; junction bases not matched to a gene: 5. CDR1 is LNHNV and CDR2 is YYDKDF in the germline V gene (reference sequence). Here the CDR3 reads CATSRDRTSGRFGELFF. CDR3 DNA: TGTGCCACCAGCAGAGATAGGACTAGCGGGAGATTCGGGGAGCTGTTTTTT.

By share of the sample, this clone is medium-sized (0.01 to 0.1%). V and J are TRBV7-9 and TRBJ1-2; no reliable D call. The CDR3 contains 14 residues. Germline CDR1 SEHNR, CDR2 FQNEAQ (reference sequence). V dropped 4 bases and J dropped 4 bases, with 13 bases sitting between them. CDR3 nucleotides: TGTGCCAGCAGCTCTACGGCCCCAGGCTATGGCTACACCTTC. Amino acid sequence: CASSSTAPGYGYTF.

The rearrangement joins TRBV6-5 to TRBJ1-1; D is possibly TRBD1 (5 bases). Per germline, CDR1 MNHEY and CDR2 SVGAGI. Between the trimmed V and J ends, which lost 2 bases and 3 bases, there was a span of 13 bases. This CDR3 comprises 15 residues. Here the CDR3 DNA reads TGTGCCAGCAGTTACAACTGGGGGTCTCACACTGAAGCTTTCTTT. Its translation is CASSYNWGSHTEAFF.

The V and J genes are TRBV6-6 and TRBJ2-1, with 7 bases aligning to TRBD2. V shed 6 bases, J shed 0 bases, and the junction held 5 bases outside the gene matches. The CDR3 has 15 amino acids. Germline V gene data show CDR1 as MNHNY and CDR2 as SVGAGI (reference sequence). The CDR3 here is CASSHGEGSYNEQFF. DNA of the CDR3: TGTGCCAGCAGCCACGGGGAGGGCTCCTACAATGAGCAGTTCTTC.

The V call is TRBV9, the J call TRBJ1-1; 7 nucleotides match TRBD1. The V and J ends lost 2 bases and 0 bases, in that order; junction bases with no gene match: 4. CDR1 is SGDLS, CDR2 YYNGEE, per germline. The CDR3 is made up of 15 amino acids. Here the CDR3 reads CASSVGTDMNTEAFF. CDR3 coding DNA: TGTGCCAGCAGCGTGGGGACAGATATGAACACTGAAGCTTTCTTT. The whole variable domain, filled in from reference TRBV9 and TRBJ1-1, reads DSGVTQTPKHLITATGQRVTLRCSPRSGDLSVYWYQQSLDQGLQFLIQYYNGEERAKGNILERFSAQQFPDLHSELNLSSLELGDSALYFCASSVGTDMNTEAFFGQGTRLTVV.

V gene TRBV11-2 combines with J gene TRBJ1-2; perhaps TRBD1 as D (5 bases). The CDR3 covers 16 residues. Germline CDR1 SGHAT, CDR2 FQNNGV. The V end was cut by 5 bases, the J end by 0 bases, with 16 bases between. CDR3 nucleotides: TGTGCCAGCAGCCCTAGCCAGGGAGCTTCTAACTATGGCTACACCTTC. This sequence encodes CASSPSQGASNYGYTF. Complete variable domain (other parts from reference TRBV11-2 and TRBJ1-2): EAGVAQSPRYKIIEKRQSVAFWCNPISGHATLYWYQQILGQGPKLLIQFQNNGVVDDSQLPKDRFSAERLKGVDSTLKIQPAKLEDSAVYLCASSPSQGASNYGYTFGSGTRLTVV.

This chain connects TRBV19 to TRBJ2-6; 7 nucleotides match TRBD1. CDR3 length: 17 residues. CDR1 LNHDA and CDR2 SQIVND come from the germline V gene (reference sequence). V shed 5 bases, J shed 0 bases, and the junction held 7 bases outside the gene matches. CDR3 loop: CASSADRRNSGANVLTF. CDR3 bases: TGTGCCAGTAGTGCGGACAGGAGAAACTCTGGGGCCAACGTCCTGACTTTC.

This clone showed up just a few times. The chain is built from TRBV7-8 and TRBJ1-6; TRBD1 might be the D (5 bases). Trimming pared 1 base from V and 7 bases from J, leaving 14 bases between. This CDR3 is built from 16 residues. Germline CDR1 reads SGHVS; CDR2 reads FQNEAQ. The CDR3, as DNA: TGTGCCAGCAGCTTAGGAGGGGCTCGGGAGAATTCACCCCTCCACTTT. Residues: CASSLGGARENSPLHF.

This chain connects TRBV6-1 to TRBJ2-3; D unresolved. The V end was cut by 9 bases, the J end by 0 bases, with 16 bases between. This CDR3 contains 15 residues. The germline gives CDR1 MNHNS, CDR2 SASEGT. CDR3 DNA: TGTGCCAGTTCACAAGCGCATGCTAGCACAGATACGCAGTATTTT. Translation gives CASSQAHASTDTQYF.